The 10 T cell receptor beta chains below come from one sample, sequenced in a study of shared clonotypes between healthy human individuals. The data were produced by immunoSEQ multiplex PCR, yet TCRdb's version contains in-frame clones alone and is incomplete. Here the sample spans under 350,000 clones, over 75% being singletons. Sequencing input: memory CD8+ T cells sorted from blood. Subset: CD45RO+ cells pooled with CCR7-negative TemRA cells. The receptors shown here come from a man younger than 35 in good health.

The V and J genes are TRBV6-4 and TRBJ1-5; tentatively, D is TRBD1 (5 bases). V lost 0 bases and J 0 bases, leaving 21 bases between the germline ends. Germline lookup yields CDR1 MRHNA and CDR2 SNTAGT. This CDR3 contains 20 residues. The CDR3 is CASSDSNDSLYRYSNQPQHF. As DNA, the CDR3 is TGTGCCAGCAGTGACTCCAACGACAGCCTATATCGATATAGCAATCAGCCCCAGCATTTT.

This clone was observed a handful of times. The V call is TRBV4-2, the J call TRBJ2-1, with D uncertain. Looked up from germline, CDR1 is LGHNA and CDR2 is YNFKEQ. This CDR3 contains 12 residues. V lost 0 bases and J lost 9, with 6 bases in between. The CDR3 DNA sequence: TGTGCCAGCAGCCAAGAGGGGTCTGAGCAGTTCTTC. Protein: CASSQEGSEQFF.

V and J are TRBV7-9 and TRBJ2-2, with D maybe TRBD1 (7 bases). The V gene lost 0 bases and the J gene lost 4 bases, with 15 bases spanning the gap. This CDR3 is 17 amino acids long. Germline V gene sequence: CDR1 SEHNR, CDR2 FQNEAQ (reference sequence). CDR3 bases: TGTGCCAGCAGCTTAGCTGATTGGCAGGGGGGCACCGGGGAGCTGTTTTTT. Amino acids: CASSLADWQGGTGELFF.

The V gene is TRBV7-9, the J gene TRBJ2-1; 9 nucleotides line up with TRBD1. Germline V gene lookup returns CDR1 SEHNR and CDR2 FQNEAQ (reference sequence). V was pared by 1 base and J by 9 bases, with 7 bases of the junction left unmatched. The CDR3 totals 15 residues. CDR3 region: CASSLVGQGGSEQFF. The CDR3 coding sequence is TGTGCCAGCAGCTTAGTGGGACAGGGTGGGAGTGAGCAGTTCTTC.

This clone was picked up one time. This rearrangement joins TRBV7-9 to TRBJ2-4, with TRBD1 identical over 10 bases. The germline gives CDR1 SEHNR, CDR2 FQNEAQ (reference sequence). Trimming cost V 0 bases and J 2 bases; bases outside gene matches: 1. This CDR3 region has 16 residues. CDR3 coding DNA: TGTGCCAGCAGCTTAGCGGACAGGGGGTCCAAAAACATTCAGTACTTC. It is translated as CASSLADRGSKNIQYF.

The chain joins TRBV18 to TRBJ1-2; D is possibly TRBD1 (6 bases). Germline V gene data show CDR1 as KGHSH and CDR2 as LQKENI. V was shortened by 3 bases and J by 6 bases, with 14 bases between the two germline ends. The CDR3 is made up of 14 amino acids. The CDR3 nucleotides read TGTGCCAGCTCACCGGCTTTAGGGGGAGATGGCTACACCTTC. It is translated as CASSPALGGDGYTF.

The rearrangement joins TRBV30 to TRBJ1-1; the D is unclear. The length of the CDR3 is 13 residues. Germline assignment: CDR1 GTSNPN and CDR2 SVGIG (reference sequence). Between the trimmed V and J ends, which lost 0 bases and 3 bases, there was a span of 8 bases. CDR3 DNA: TGTGCCTGGAGTGTAGAGGATTACACTGAAGCTTTCTTT. Protein sequence: CAWSVEDYTEAFF.

This rearrangement joins TRBV2 to TRBJ2-5; D is unresolved. There are 14 residues in the CDR3. Germline V gene lookup returns CDR1 SNHLY and CDR2 FYNNEI. V was trimmed by 2 bases and J by 7 bases, leaving 14 bases between them. CDR3 bases: TGTGCCAGCAGTGAATGGCGGAACCCTCGGACCCAGTACTTC. It yields the protein CASSEWRNPRTQYF.

This clone was recorded only once. The gene calls are TRBV6-1 and TRBJ2-7, with TRBD1 matching 9 bases. This CDR3 region has 14 residues. The ends lost 5 bases at V and 4 bases at J; junction bases unmatched: 6. Germline-derived CDR1 and CDR2 are MNHNS and SASEGT. CDR3 DNA sequence: TGTGCCAGCAGTTCCGGACAGGGGCTTTACGAGCAGTACTTC. This gives the protein CASSSGQGLYEQYF.

The rearrangement links TRBV28 to TRBJ2-7; D perhaps matches TRBD2 (5 bases). Germline values: CDR1 MDHEN, CDR2 SYDVKM. Trimming stripped 5 bases from V and 2 bases from J, with 10 bases between. This CDR3 has 13 residues. The DNA of the CDR3 is TGTGCCAGCAGTCCCCCCGGGGCCTACGAGCAGTACTTC. It codes for CASSPPGAYEQYF.